Each of the 15 T cell receptor beta chains below was sequenced from the same sample in a study of cytomegalovirus exposure and HLA in healthy donors. PCR was performed using 60 Vbeta and 13 Jbeta primers. Profiling relied on immunoSEQ multiplex PCR, and the TCRdb table lists in-frame clones only, not all of them. Its clone listing holds approximately 180,000 clones. The material sequenced was PBMCs. The receptors derive from a young man in good health and CMV-seronegative.

The V and J genes are TRBV2 and TRBJ2-1, with unresolved D. The CDR3 contains 16 residues. The V end was cut by 7 bases, the J end by 2 bases, with 18 bases between. From germline, CDR1 is SNHLY and CDR2 FYNNEI. DNA for the CDR3: TGTGCCAGCATCAATCCCGGTTCTCCCCCCTACAATGAGCAGTTCTTC. Protein product: CASINPGSPPYNEQFF. The full variable domain, its missing parts supplied by reference TRBV2 and TRBJ2-1, is EPEVTQTPSHQVTQMGQEVILRCVPISNHLYFYWYRQILGQKVEFLVSFYNNEISEKSEIFDDQFSVERPDGSNFTLKIRSTKLEDSAMYFCASINPGSPPYNEQFFGPGTRLTVL.

The chain joins TRBV19 to TRBJ2-3, with 7 bases lining up with TRBD2. With 4 bases clipped from V and 6 bases from J, the junction kept 7 bases outside the gene matches. Germline-derived CDR1 and CDR2 are LNHDA and SQIVND (reference sequence). The CDR3 loop spans 14 amino acids. DNA for the CDR3: TGTGCCAGTAGTACAAGGACTAGTTTGGATACGCAGTATTTT. As protein: CASSTRTSLDTQYF.

The V call is TRBV4-2, the J call TRBJ2-2; unclear D gene. CDR3 size: 16 residues. CDR1 and CDR2 (germline): LGHNA, YNFKEQ. The V end lost 0 bases, the J end lost 5 bases, and 13 bases lay between the germline ends. The DNA for the CDR3 is TGTGCCAGCAGCCAAGAATGGAGCCTCGGTACCGGGGAGCTGTTTTTT. Protein: CASSQEWSLGTGELFF.

The genes are TRBV6-6 and TRBJ2-7; no definite D call. This CDR3 spans 15 amino acids. Germline V gene lookup returns CDR1 MNHNY and CDR2 SVGAGI (reference sequence). The V gene lost 0 bases and the J gene lost 2 bases, with 11 bases spanning the gap. The CDR3 here is CASSYSVPPAYEQYF. For the CDR3, the DNA is TGTGCCAGCAGTTACTCTGTCCCCCCCGCCTACGAGCAGTACTTC.

J is TRBJ2-2 and V is TRBV29-1; tentative D call: TRBD1 (7 bases). Germline CDR1 SQVTM, CDR2 ANQGSEA. V lost 6 bases to trimming and J lost 1 base, with 9 bases between them. This CDR3 spans 13 amino acids. In DNA, the CDR3 is TGCAGCGTCAGGGGGGAGAACACCGGGGAGCTGTTTTTT. The encoded protein is CSVRGENTGELFF.

The chain carries TRBV28 and TRBJ1-1, with 8 bases lining up with TRBD1. There are 13 residues in the CDR3. Losses at the gene ends were 5 bases for V and 6 bases for J; bases not matched to a gene: 5. From germline, CDR1 is MDHEN and CDR2 SYDVKM. CDR3 protein: CASSQGAKAEAFF. In nucleotides, the CDR3 is TGTGCCAGCAGTCAGGGGGCGAAGGCTGAAGCTTTCTTT.

The chain has TRBV5-6 and TRBJ2-7; 12 bases align to TRBD2. CDR1 and CDR2 (germline): SGHDT, YYEEEE. Trimming took 3 bases from V and 3 from J; bases not matched to a gene: 4. The CDR3 covers 15 residues. Here the CDR3 reads CASSSLAGGRYEQYF. The CDR3, as DNA: TGTGCCAGCAGCTCCCTAGCGGGAGGGCGCTACGAGCAGTACTTC.

The chain joins TRBV19 to TRBJ2-1; 13 nucleotides agree with TRBD2. Per the germline V gene, CDR1 is LNHDA and CDR2 is SQIVND (reference sequence). This CDR3 has 16 residues. V dropped 5 bases and J dropped 3; count of bases not matched to a gene: 4. CDR3 DNA: TGTGCCAGTAGTTCCGGGACTAGCGGGAACTACAATGAGCAGTTCTTC. It codes for CASSSGTSGNYNEQFF.

The chain links TRBV9 to TRBJ2-7, with 8 bases lining up with TRBD1. The CDR3 extends over 17 amino acids. V lost 4 bases, J lost 4 bases, and 16 bases stayed unmatched. CDR1 SGDLS and CDR2 YYNGEE come from the germline V gene. CDR3 nucleotides: TGTGCCAGCAGCCCACACGGACAGGGTGGGATCGCGTACGAGCAGTACTTC. Translated: CASSPHGQGGIAYEQYF.

V and J are TRBV30 and TRBJ2-2, with D possibly matching TRBD2 (7 bases). This CDR3 spans 15 amino acids. Germline V gives CDR1 GTSNPN, CDR2 SVGIG (reference sequence). V lost 3 bases to trimming and J lost 6 bases, with 17 bases between them. CDR3 nucleotide sequence: TGTGCCTGGAGCATAGTGGGGGGGCCTGCCGGGGAGCTGTTTTTT. Protein product: CAWSIVGGPAGELFF.

The chain combines TRBV30 with TRBJ1-2, with TRBD1 identical over 8 bases. The CDR3 loop spans 13 amino acids. Germline V lookup: CDR1 GTSNPN, CDR2 SVGIG (reference sequence). V lost 1 base to trimming and J lost 2 bases; unmatched junction nucleotides: 0. The DNA for the CDR3 is TGTGCCTGGAGTGCAGGGGGCAACTATGGCTACACCTTC. It encodes CAWSAGGNYGYTF. The complete variable domain, with remaining parts taken from reference TRBV30 and TRBJ1-2, reads SQTIHQWPATLVQPVGSPLSLECTVEGTSNPNLYWYRQAAGRGLQLLFYSVGIGQISSEVPQNLSASRPQDRQFILSSKKLLLSDSGFYLCAWSAGGNYGYTFGSGTRLTVV.

CDR3 sequence: CASMLGLQGANTEAFF. In DNA form, the CDR3 reads TGTGCCAGCATGTTGGGCCTACAGGGGGCGAACACTGAAGCTTTCTTT. This sequence joins TRBV27 and TRBJ1-1; the match to TRBD1 covers 9 bases. J was trimmed by 1 base and V by 7 bases; bases with no gene match: 10. CDR3 length: 16 amino acids. Germline-derived CDR1 and CDR2 are MNHEY and SMNVEV (reference sequence).

The DNA of the CDR3 is TGTGCCAGTAGTATACAGGGAGGGAACCTAGAGACCCAGTACTTC. Translation: CASSIQGGNLETQYF. This sequence joins TRBV19 and TRBJ2-5; 7 nucleotides line up with TRBD2. This CDR3 is built from 15 residues. The germline gives CDR1 LNHDA, CDR2 SQIVND (reference sequence). With V trimmed by 2 bases and J by 4 bases, 7 bases remained unmatched.

The rearrangement joins TRBV5-1 to TRBJ2-7; the match to TRBD2 covers 11 bases. This CDR3 spans 18 amino acids. CDR1 is SGHRS and CDR2 is YFSETQ in the germline V gene. V was pared by 7 bases and J by 4 bases, with 19 bases of the junction left unmatched. CDR3: CASSKLPGLAVTEYEQYF. The CDR3 DNA is TGCGCCAGCTCCAAATTACCGGGACTAGCGGTTACCGAGTACGAGCAGTACTTC.

The J gene is TRBJ2-7, the V gene TRBV27, with D maybe TRBD1 (6 bases). Trimming shortened V by 2 bases and J by 3 bases, and 11 bases separated the two germline ends. The CDR3 is made up of 14 amino acids. CDR1 and CDR2 (germline): MNHEY, SMNVEV (reference sequence). The CDR3 DNA follows: TGTGCCAGCAGTTTAGGTGGACAGAGCTACGAGCAGTACTTC. It is translated as CASSLGGQSYEQYF.